The next 30 T cell receptor beta chains were all read from a single sample in a study of radiotherapy plus CTLA-4 blockade in lung cancer. Sequencing used immunoSEQ multiplex PCR; TCRdb keeps in-frame clones, though not all of them. The sample has roughly 32,000 clones, 60% to 75% seen once. The sequencing used peripheral blood, collected from a patient treated with radiotherapy plus ipilimumab. Receptors originate from a human donor with non-small cell lung cancer who had stable disease on radiotherapy plus ipilimumab.

This rearrangement joins TRBV4-1 to TRBJ2-3, with 7 bases lining up with TRBD2. Germline CDR1 MGHRA, CDR2 YSYEKL. This CDR3 spans 15 amino acids. The J segment lost 3 bases and the V segment lost 2 bases, leaving 5 bases of the junction unmatched. The CDR3: CASSQQAGRTDTQYF. DNA for the CDR3: TGCGCCAGCAGCCAACAAGCGGGGAGAACAGATACGCAGTATTTT.

The chain couples TRBV7-6 to TRBJ2-2; TRBD2 might be the D (6 bases). CDR3 length equals 15 residues. V gave up 10 bases and J gave up 3 bases, with 18 bases separating them. CDR1 is SGHVS and CDR2 is FNYEAQ in the germline V gene. CDR3 bases: TGTGCCACTAAGCCAAGACTAGGGCACACCGGGGAGCTGTTTTTT. This translates into CATKPRLGHTGELFF. Looking up the rest from reference TRBV7-6 and TRBJ2-2 gives the full variable domain: GAGVSQSPRYKVTKRGQDVALRCDPISGHVSLYWYRQALGQGPEFLTYFNYEAQQDKSGLPNDRFSAERPEGSISTLTIQRTEQRDSAMYRCATKPRLGHTGELFFGEGSRLTVL.

This chain links TRBV19 with TRBJ2-1; 7 nucleotides match TRBD2. With V trimmed by 3 bases and J by 7 bases, 12 bases remained unmatched. The CDR3 totals 16 residues. CDR1 and CDR2 from the germline V gene are LNHDA and SQIVND (reference sequence). The CDR3 spells CASSIRLAAYGNEQFF. In DNA, the CDR3 is TGTGCCAGTAGTATTAGGCTAGCGGCATATGGGAATGAGCAGTTCTTC.

The rearrangement joins TRBV5-1 to TRBJ1-2; D remains ambiguous. Per germline, CDR1 SGHRS and CDR2 YFSETQ. CDR3 length: 15 residues. Trimming took 0 bases from V and 5 from J, leaving 14 bases between them. CDR3 sequence (DNA): TGCGCCAGCAGCTTGGAGTTGGCAAATTGGTATGGCTACACCTTC. Its translation is CASSLELANWYGYTF.

The chain has TRBV11-3 and TRBJ2-1; 8 nucleotides match TRBD2. Germline V gives CDR1 SGHNT, CDR2 YENEEA. V was clipped by 8 bases and J by 1 base; unmatched bases: 4. The CDR3 has 14 amino acids. The CDR3 region has the DNA TGTGCCAGCGGTAGCGGGAAGTCCTACAATGAGCAGTTCTTC. Translating gives CASGSGKSYNEQFF.

This clone was seen more than once but under ten times. V and J are TRBV10-1 and TRBJ1-2, with 8 bases matching TRBD1. Germline loops: CDR1 WNHNN, CDR2 SYGVQD (reference sequence). The CDR3 is 15 amino acids. J gave up 4 bases and V 6 bases, and 10 bases lay outside the gene matches. In DNA form, the CDR3 reads TGCGCCAGCAGGGCCCCCAGGGGGCTGGTCTATGGCTACACCTTC. It yields the protein CASRAPRGLVYGYTF.

The CDR3 here is CASSIPGIGTGELFF. CDR3 nucleotide sequence: TGTGCCAGTAGTATTCCAGGGATCGGCACCGGGGAGCTGTTTTTT. The chain combines TRBV19 with TRBJ2-2, with D perhaps TRBD1 (5 bases). V was shortened by 3 bases and J by 4 bases, with 12 bases between the two germline ends. CDR1 and CDR2 (germline): LNHDA, SQIVND (reference sequence). The CDR3 totals 15 residues.

This chain links TRBV7-2 with TRBJ2-7; 11 nucleotides line up with TRBD2. V shed 2 bases and J 3 bases; nucleotides not matched to a gene: 3. The CDR3 length is 15 residues. Looked up from germline, CDR1 is SGHTA and CDR2 is FQGNSA. The CDR3 bases are TGTGCCAGCAGCTTACTGGGACTAGCGGTCTACGAGCAGTACTTC. Translated: CASSLLGLAVYEQYF.

The V and J genes are TRBV18 and TRBJ1-2, with D possibly matching TRBD1 (6 bases). Per the germline V gene, CDR1 is KGHSH and CDR2 is LQKENI. The ends were cut back, 1 base at V and 2 bases at J, with 8 bases in the middle. This CDR3 contains 14 residues. CDR3 sequence reads: CASSPRGQNYGYTF. DNA for the CDR3: TGTGCCAGCTCACCACGGGGACAAAACTATGGCTACACCTTC.

The genes are TRBV5-1 and TRBJ2-2; a possible D gene is TRBD1 (6 bases). V was pared by 2 bases and J by 7 bases, with 15 bases between. The CDR3 extends over 15 amino acids. Per germline, CDR1 SGHRS and CDR2 YFSETQ. CDR3 in DNA: TGCGCCAGCAGCTTTATACAGGGTGGAGGCGGGGAGCTGTTTTTT. It codes for CASSFIQGGGGELFF.

This clone rates as medium-sized. This chain joins TRBV4-3 and TRBJ1-4; D possibly corresponds to TRBD1 (5 bases). The CDR3 has 15 amino acids. From germline, CDR1 is LGHNA and CDR2 YSLEER. V was cut by 0 bases and J by 8 bases, with 13 bases left in between. The CDR3 sequence is CASSQDDRGREKLFF. The DNA for the CDR3 is TGCGCCAGCAGCCAAGACGACAGAGGGAGAGAAAAACTGTTTTTT.

This chain connects TRBV11-3 to TRBJ2-1, with a tentative D call TRBD2 (5 bases). V was shortened by 3 bases and J by 0 bases, with 15 bases between the two germline ends. The CDR3 spans 17 residues. Germline CDR1 and CDR2: SGHNT and YENEEA. The CDR3 loop is CASSLDSLGPSYNEQFF. Written as DNA, the CDR3 is TGTGCCAGCAGCTTGGACTCCCTAGGCCCCTCCTACAATGAGCAGTTCTTC.

V is TRBV28 and J is TRBJ1-3; a weak D match, TRBD1 (5 bases). Germline V gene data show CDR1 as MDHEN and CDR2 as SYDVKM. V lost 1 base and J lost 10, with 11 bases in between. This CDR3 is built from 13 residues. The CDR3 reads CASSLSQGMTIYF. CDR3 sequence (DNA): TGTGCCAGCAGTTTATCCCAGGGAATGACCATATATTTT.

This chain joins TRBV13 and TRBJ2-3, with TRBD2 matching over 11 bases. V shed 2 bases and J 6 bases; nucleotides not matched to a gene: 7. Germline V gene sequence: CDR1 PRHDT, CDR2 FYEKMQ (reference sequence). The CDR3 runs to 16 residues. In DNA, the CDR3 is TGTGCCAGCAGCTTACCACTAGCGGGAGTTGGGGATACGCAGTATTTT. The encoded protein is CASSLPLAGVGDTQYF. The full variable domain, its missing parts supplied by reference TRBV13 and TRBJ2-3, is AAGVIQSPRHLIKEKRETATLKCYPIPRHDTVYWYQQGPGQDPQFLISFYEKMQSDKGSIPDRFSAQQFSDYHSELNMSSLELGDSALYFCASSLPLAGVGDTQYFGPGTRLTVL.

This clone was counted a few times. The chain has TRBV4-1 and TRBJ2-5; TRBD2 matches 9 bases. This CDR3 is 17 amino acids long. Unmatched junction bases numbered 11, after V lost 1 base and J lost 5 bases. CDR1 is MGHRA and CDR2 is YSYEKL in the germline V gene. The CDR3 DNA is TGCGCCAGCAGCCAAGTCGGGCAAGCGGGAGGTCAGGAGACCCAGTACTTC. Translated, it gives CASSQVGQAGGQETQYF.

The J gene is TRBJ1-4, the V gene TRBV4-3, with 7 bases lining up with TRBD1. Germline-derived CDR1 and CDR2 are LGHNA and YSLEER. The ends lost 5 bases at V and 1 base at J; junction bases unmatched: 4. This CDR3 is built from 15 residues. CDR3 loop: CASSVHRGTNEKLFF. The CDR3 DNA is TGCGCCAGCAGCGTTCACAGGGGAACTAATGAAAAACTGTTTTTT.

The rearrangement uses TRBV6-5 and TRBJ2-7, with D possibly being TRBD1 (5 bases). The V gene lost 8 bases and the J gene lost 7 bases, with 15 bases spanning the gap. Germline CDR1 and CDR2: MNHEY and SVGAGI. This CDR3 spans 12 amino acids. The CDR3 DNA reads TGTGCCAGCGGTACTCCTAGGGGAGAGCAGTACTTC. Protein: CASGTPRGEQYF.

V is TRBV4-2 and J is TRBJ1-1; D uncertain. The V end was cut by 2 bases, the J end by 3 bases, with 16 bases between. This CDR3 is 16 amino acids long. Germline V gene lookup returns CDR1 LGHNA and CDR2 YNFKEQ. The CDR3 region has the DNA TGTGCCAGCAGCCAAACCGCCCCGGACGGGGACACTGAAGCTTTCTTT. Amino acid sequence: CASSQTAPDGDTEAFF.

CDR3 bases: TGTGCCAGCAGCTTAGGTTTAGTTAACGAGCAGTACTTC. This codes for CASSLGLVNEQYF. The chain links TRBV7-9 to TRBJ2-7; no clear D. Germline V gene lookup returns CDR1 SEHNR and CDR2 FQNEAQ (reference sequence). CDR3 length: 13 residues. V lost 1 base, J lost 5 bases, and 9 bases lay in between. Full variable domain (rest looked up from reference TRBV7-9 and TRBJ2-7): DTGVSQNPRHKITKRGQNVTFRCDPISEHNRLYWYRQTLGQGPEFLTYFQNEAQLEKSRLLSDRFSAERPKGSFSTLEIQRTEQGDSAMYLCASSLGLVNEQYFGPGTRLTVT.

This clone was counted only a few times. The chain joins TRBV18 to TRBJ2-1, with 8 bases aligning to TRBD2. The length of the CDR3 is 16 residues. The germline gives CDR1 KGHSH, CDR2 LQKENI. Losses at the gene ends were 6 bases for V and 13 bases for J; bases not matched to a gene: 20. The CDR3 DNA follows: TGTGCCAGCTCGCGAGAACAACTAGCGGAGCCCGGAGTTCAGTTCTTC. Its translation: CASSREQLAEPGVQFF.

This chain joins TRBV7-3 and TRBJ2-3; D remains ambiguous. V lost 5 bases and J 2 bases, leaving 5 bases between the germline ends. Germline CDR1 is SGHTA and CDR2 is FQGTGA. The CDR3 extends over 12 amino acids. CDR3 sequence (DNA): TGTGCCAGCAGCGGATACACAGATACGCAGTATTTT. This codes for CASSGYTDTQYF.

The chain employs TRBV4-1 and TRBJ2-1, with 10 bases fitting TRBD2. Germline CDR1 reads MGHRA; CDR2 reads YSYEKL. Trimming cost V 0 bases and J 12 bases; bases outside gene matches: 14. The CDR3 is made up of 17 amino acids. The CDR3: CASSQDYLAGGVHGQFF. CDR3 bases: TGCGCCAGCAGCCAAGATTACTTAGCGGGAGGAGTGCATGGGCAGTTCTTC.

The CDR3 DNA sequence: TGTGCCAGCAGCGCGTTGGGGTTTGAAGCTTTCTTT. It specifies CASSALGFEAFF. This chain links TRBV14 with TRBJ1-1; D uncertain. V gave up 5 bases and J gave up 7 bases, with 11 bases separating them. CDR1 and CDR2 (germline): SGHDN, FVKESK. This CDR3 has 12 residues.

This chain links TRBV2 with TRBJ2-6; 7 bases align to TRBD1. J was trimmed by 0 bases and V by 9 bases; bases with no gene match: 5. Germline CDR1 reads SNHLY; CDR2 reads FYNNEI. The CDR3 length is 15 residues. This chain's CDR3 is CARGDRVSGANVLTF. CDR3 bases: TGTGCCAGGGGGGACAGAGTCTCTGGGGCCAACGTCCTGACTTTC.

This clone has only a few counts. The J gene is TRBJ2-2, the V gene TRBV19, with 7 positions matching TRBD2. Germline loops: CDR1 LNHDA, CDR2 SQIVND (reference sequence). With 7 bases clipped from V and 6 bases from J, the junction kept 5 bases outside the gene matches. This CDR3 comprises 13 residues. CDR3 protein: CASMRGGSGELFF. For the CDR3, the DNA is TGTGCCAGTATGAGGGGAGGGTCCGGGGAGCTGTTTTTT.

The chain links TRBV19 to TRBJ2-3, with TRBD2 identical over 10 bases. Germline V gives CDR1 LNHDA, CDR2 SQIVND (reference sequence). This CDR3 has 18 amino acids. Unmatched junction bases numbered 10, after V lost 4 bases and J lost 0 bases. CDR3: CASSKLAGGRTSTDTQYF. Here the CDR3 DNA reads TGTGCCAGTAGTAAATTAGCGGGAGGCCGAACTAGCACAGATACGCAGTATTTT.

The chain recombines TRBV19 with TRBJ2-2; 10 positions match TRBD1. The V gene's germline CDR1 is LNHDA and CDR2 SQIVND (reference sequence). The CDR3 totals 19 residues. V lost 4 bases to trimming and J lost 2 bases; unmatched junction nucleotides: 13. The CDR3 DNA is TGTGCCAGTAGTACAGCCGGGACAGGGGACCTACATAACACCGGGGAGCTGTTTTTT. Protein product: CASSTAGTGDLHNTGELFF.

The genes are TRBV6-9 and TRBJ2-7; D possibly corresponds to TRBD1 (7 bases). The CDR3 sequence is 13 residues long. In germline, CDR1 is MNHGY, CDR2 SVAAGI. Trimming removed 8 bases at V and 5 bases at J, with 16 bases between. The CDR3 region has the DNA TGTGCCAGCCCGACAGGGACTTCGGACGAGCAGTACTTC. Translation: CASPTGTSDEQYF.

This clone was observed a single time. This CDR3 is CASSFGLAGVGEQYF. Here the CDR3 DNA reads TGTGCCAGCAGCTTTGGCCTAGCGGGAGTCGGCGAGCAGTACTTC. The rearrangement uses TRBV5-6 and TRBJ2-7, with 10 bases aligning to TRBD2. The ends lost 2 bases at V and 6 bases at J; junction bases unmatched: 8. There are 15 residues in the CDR3. The germline CDR1 and CDR2 sequences are SGHDT and YYEEEE.

The CDR3 DNA reads as TGTGCCAGCAGCTTATTGGGGCATACCAACACAGATACGCAGTATTTT. It yields the protein CASSLLGHTNTDTQYF. The chain couples TRBV7-9 to TRBJ2-3, with D maybe TRBD1 (5 bases). V was clipped by 2 bases and J by 2 bases, with 14 bases between them. Germline lookup yields CDR1 SEHNR and CDR2 FQNEAQ (reference sequence). The CDR3 has 16 residues.